Following are 20 T cell receptor beta chains from one sample sequenced in a study of cytotoxic CD8 clonotypes in ibrutinib-treated CLL. TCRdb's copy holds only in-frame clones and misses some; the assay was immunoSEQ multiplex PCR. The repertoire includes 200,000 to 250,000 clones, about three quarters of them detected once, and 5.5% to 7% sits in the top ten. This specimen consisted of PBMCs, obtained after 12 months of ibrutinib treatment. The receptor set was obtained from a human donor with chronic lymphocytic leukemia.

The gene calls are TRBV5-6 and TRBJ2-7, with 7 bases identical to TRBD1. V lost 1 base and J lost 4; bases outside the gene matches: 5. CDR3 size: 14 residues. In germline, CDR1 is SGHDT, CDR2 YYEEEE. CDR3 sequence: CASSLYRGEYEQYF. In DNA, the CDR3 is TGTGCCAGCAGCTTGTACAGGGGCGAATACGAGCAGTACTTC.

The chain uses TRBV29-1 and TRBJ2-3; 8 positions match TRBD1. The CDR3 totals 13 residues. Germline V gene lookup returns CDR1 SQVTM and CDR2 ANQGSEA. Trimming cost V 3 bases and J 5 bases; bases outside gene matches: 4. The chain's CDR3 is CSVDAGGLDTQYF. CDR3 bases: TGCAGCGTTGATGCAGGGGGCTTAGATACGCAGTATTTT.

The chain links TRBV5-4 to TRBJ2-1, with D perhaps assigned TRBD1 or TRBD2 (5 bases each). Per germline, CDR1 SGHNT and CDR2 YYREEE (reference sequence). The V gene lost 0 bases and the J gene lost 5 bases, with 9 bases spanning the gap. The CDR3 has 14 amino acids. CDR3 amino acids: CASSLVGGNNEQFF. In nucleotides, the CDR3 is TGTGCCAGCAGCTTGGTTGGGGGAAACAATGAGCAGTTCTTC.

The rearrangement uses TRBV23-1 and TRBJ1-1, with D unclear. TRBV23-1 is an ORF, and what it does is uncertain. The CDR3 contains 15 residues. The V gene lost 2 bases and the J gene lost 0 bases, with 10 bases spanning the gap. The CDR3 nucleotides are TGCGCCAGCAGTCAAAAGAGACACTTGAACACTGAAGCTTTCTTT. Its protein product is CASSQKRHLNTEAFF.

The rearrangement uses TRBV18 and TRBJ1-2, with 8 nucleotides matching TRBD1. V was clipped by 3 bases and J by 4 bases; unmatched bases: 7. Germline CDR1 reads KGHSH; CDR2 reads LQKENI. The CDR3 length is 15 residues. CDR3 loop: CASSPRSDRVYGYTF. The CDR3 nucleotides read TGTGCCAGCTCACCCCGATCGGACAGGGTCTATGGCTACACCTTC.

This chain connects TRBV10-1 to TRBJ2-7; 8 positions match TRBD1. J lost 2 bases, V lost 10 bases, and 16 bases had no gene match. The V gene's germline CDR1 is WNHNN and CDR2 SYGVQD (reference sequence). The CDR3 has 16 amino acids. In nucleotides, the CDR3 is TGCGCCATCTCCCCCCGGCCGCCAGGGGGCACCTACGAGCAGTACTTC. Protein product: CAISPRPPGGTYEQYF.

The chain has TRBV28 and TRBJ1-1; no definite D call. Trimming left V 6 bases short and J 8 bases short, with 13 bases between. Germline CDR1 and CDR2: MDHEN and SYDVKM. The CDR3 totals 12 residues. The DNA for the CDR3 is TGTGCCAGCAGGCGTTGGGGAACCGAAGCTTTCTTT. Amino acid sequence: CASRRWGTEAFF.

The chain uses TRBV11-3 and TRBJ1-4, with D tentatively TRBD1 (5 bases). This CDR3 is built from 15 residues. Trimming left V 5 bases short and J 4 bases short, with 14 bases between. CDR1 SGHNT and CDR2 YENEEA come from the germline V gene. The CDR3 DNA is TGTGCCAGCAGCCCCGGGACTACTCGTAATGAAAAACTGTTTTTT. Residues: CASSPGTTRNEKLFF.

V usage is TRBV27 and J usage is TRBJ2-7, with D possibly matching TRBD1 (6 bases). V was pared by 5 bases and J by 2 bases, with 13 bases between. This CDR3 is built from 14 residues. Germline loops: CDR1 MNHEY, CDR2 SMNVEV (reference sequence). As DNA, the CDR3 is TGTGCCAGCAGTCCCTTGGACAGTCCCTACGAGCAGTACTTC. Translation: CASSPLDSPYEQYF.

This clone was counted only a few times. V gene TRBV4-1 combines with J gene TRBJ1-5; D uncertain. CDR1 is MGHRA, CDR2 YSYEKL, per germline. Trimming stripped 0 bases from V and 7 bases from J, with 13 bases between. The CDR3 contains 15 residues. The CDR3 here is CASSQDTWEGQPQHF. In DNA, the CDR3 is TGCGCCAGCAGCCAAGACACTTGGGAAGGGCAGCCCCAGCATTTT.

This clone was detected many times. V is TRBV7-2 and J is TRBJ1-4; D is unclear. The CDR3 is 14 amino acids. CDR1 and CDR2 (germline): SGHTA, FQGNSA. V was pared by 3 bases and J by 0 bases, with 5 bases between. CDR3 loop: CASSFIATNEKLFF. CDR3 DNA: TGTGCCAGCAGCTTTATTGCAACTAATGAAAAACTGTTTTTT.

The V gene is TRBV27, the J gene TRBJ1-6; TRBD1 matches 7 bases. This CDR3 spans 15 amino acids. V shed 6 bases and J 0 bases; nucleotides not matched to a gene: 2. The germline V gene encodes CDR1 MNHEY and CDR2 SMNVEV (reference sequence). CDR3 amino acids: CASSRDSSYNSPLHF. The CDR3 DNA reads TGTGCCAGCAGCCGGGACAGCTCCTATAATTCACCCCTCCACTTT.

This clone has more than one count but fewer than ten. The chain couples TRBV9 to TRBJ2-3; 8 positions agree with TRBD2. There are 15 residues in the CDR3. V lost 1 base and J lost 6; bases outside the gene matches: 7. The germline V gene has CDR1 SGDLS and CDR2 YYNGEE. CDR3 in DNA: TGTGCCAGCAGCGTATTGAGCGGGAGCGGTGATACGCAGTATTTT. This gives the protein CASSVLSGSGDTQYF.

The chain combines TRBV25-1 with TRBJ1-2, with 10 positions matching TRBD1. This CDR3 is built from 15 residues. In germline, CDR1 is MGHDK, CDR2 SYGVNS. V lost 6 bases to trimming and J lost 5 bases; unmatched junction nucleotides: 9. Here the CDR3 reads CASRGQGSGIYGYTF. CDR3 coding DNA: TGTGCCAGCAGGGGACAGGGGTCAGGCATTTATGGCTACACCTTC.

This clone occurred a few times. The chain combines TRBV6-5 with TRBJ1-4; 7 bases match TRBD1. The germline V gene encodes CDR1 MNHEY and CDR2 SVGAGI. This CDR3 has 14 amino acids. V dropped 4 bases and J dropped 6; count of bases not matched to a gene: 5. The CDR3 DNA is TGTGCCAGCAGTTTGGGACAGACCGATGAAAAACTGTTTTTT. Protein product: CASSLGQTDEKLFF.

The count of this clone is one. The rearrangement uses TRBV5-1 and TRBJ1-1; D is undetermined. Germline CDR1 is SGHRS and CDR2 is YFSETQ. V shed 0 bases and J shed 0 bases, with 9 bases lying between them. There are 15 residues in the CDR3. The CDR3 loop reads CASSLGAVMNTEAFF. In DNA form, the CDR3 reads TGCGCCAGCAGCTTGGGAGCAGTGATGAACACTGAAGCTTTCTTT.

The chain links TRBV6-5 to TRBJ2-7; maybe TRBD1 (5 bases). The V gene lost 3 bases and the J gene lost 4 bases, with 13 bases spanning the gap. The CDR3 covers 14 residues. Germline CDR1 is MNHEY and CDR2 is SVGAGI. This CDR3 reads CASSYARVGYEQYF. As DNA, the CDR3 is TGTGCCAGCAGTTATGCCAGGGTGGGGTACGAGCAGTACTTC.

This chain connects TRBV18 to TRBJ1-2, with TRBD1 matching over 9 bases. This CDR3 is 14 amino acids long. Trimming took 3 bases from V and 7 from J; bases not matched to a gene: 6. Looked up from germline, CDR1 is KGHSH and CDR2 is LQKENI. This chain's CDR3 is CASSPGTGLTGYTF. The DNA for the CDR3 is TGTGCCAGCTCACCCGGGACAGGGCTTACTGGCTACACCTTC.

The chain joins TRBV7-2 to TRBJ1-1; D is possibly TRBD1 (5 bases). There are 15 residues in the CDR3. Germline CDR1 is SGHTA and CDR2 is FQGNSA. With 3 bases removed from V and 5 bases from J, the gap between germline ends came to 16 bases. The CDR3: CASSLMGGSRTEAFF. The CDR3 DNA reads as TGTGCCAGCAGCTTGATGGGGGGGTCGCGAACTGAAGCTTTCTTT.

About this clone: Distinct nucleotide sequences in the sample also encode this CDR3. The chain recombines TRBV4-3 with TRBJ1-2; possible D gene TRBD1, 6 bases. This CDR3 is built from 12 residues. Between the trimmed V and J ends, which lost 0 bases and 7 bases, there was a span of 6 bases. Germline V gives CDR1 LGHNA, CDR2 YSLEER. The CDR3 loop is CASSQDRGGYTF. CDR3 coding DNA: TGCGCCAGCAGCCAAGACAGGGGTGGCTACACCTTC.